These 25 T cell receptor beta chains came from one sample sequenced in a study of long-term antiretroviral therapy in people with HIV. immunoSEQ v3.0 was run at survey level. Clones were sequenced by immunoSEQ multiplex PCR, and TCRdb holds only the in-frame ones, with some missing. The table shows tens of thousands of clones, with approximately 85% occurring only once. The sample consisted of unsorted PBMCs, taken roughly 2.9 years before starting antiretroviral therapy. These receptors originate from a woman aged 25 to 39 with HIV.

The V and J genes are TRBV5-4 and TRBJ1-4; no clear D. V lost 5 bases and J 3 bases, leaving 5 bases between the germline ends. Germline V gene data show CDR1 as SGHNT and CDR2 as YYREEE (reference sequence). The CDR3 runs to 12 residues. In nucleotides, the CDR3 is TGTGCCAGCAGTGTGGCTAATGAAAAACTGTTTTTT. Its translation is CASSVANEKLFF.

The V gene is TRBV9, the J gene TRBJ1-2; 7 bases are shared with TRBD1. Trimming removed 2 bases from V and 6 bases from J; junction bases left unmatched: 4. Germline V lookup: CDR1 SGDLS, CDR2 YYNGEE. The CDR3 sequence is 13 residues long. CDR3 DNA sequence: TGTGCCAGCAGCGTCGGGACAGACAATGGCTACACCTTC. It yields the protein CASSVGTDNGYTF.

DNA for the CDR3: TGTGCCAGCAGTTACCGGGACAGGTACAATGAGCAGTTCTTC. It translates to CASSYRDRYNEQFF. The chain carries TRBV6-8 and TRBJ2-1; 8 nucleotides align to TRBD1. J lost 4 bases, V lost 2 bases, and 1 base had no gene match. Germline assignment: CDR1 MNHGY and CDR2 SAAAGT. The CDR3 has 14 residues.

The V gene is TRBV7-2, the J gene TRBJ1-5; the D is unclear. The V end was cut by 2 bases, the J end by 3 bases, with 8 bases between. CDR1 is SGHTA and CDR2 is FQGNSA in the germline V gene. The CDR3 totals 14 residues. CDR3 amino acids: CASSLKPTNQPQHF. CDR3 nucleotides: TGTGCCAGCAGCTTAAAACCGACCAATCAGCCCCAGCATTTT.

The chain is built from TRBV4-1 and TRBJ2-3, with unresolved D. The V end lost 3 bases, the J end lost 7 bases, and 5 bases lay between the germline ends. The CDR3 totals 11 residues. Germline CDR1 MGHRA, CDR2 YSYEKL. The CDR3 DNA sequence: TGCGCCAGCAGCCACAGTAATACGCAGTATTTT. Amino acid sequence: CASSHSNTQYF.

This clone was seen only once. The chain couples TRBV9 to TRBJ2-5; either TRBD1 or TRBD2 may supply D (6 bases each). This CDR3 is 17 amino acids long. The germline CDR1 and CDR2 sequences are SGDLS and YYNGEE. The ends were cut back, 4 bases at V and 1 base at J, with 20 bases in the middle. DNA of the CDR3: TGTGCCAGCAGCCACCCGATGAGGGGGGAGTCCCAAGAGACCCAGTACTTC. It specifies CASSHPMRGESQETQYF.

This chain links TRBV5-1 with TRBJ1-6; a possible D gene is TRBD1 (6 bases). CDR1 is SGHRS, CDR2 YFSETQ, per germline. The V end lost 7 bases, the J end lost 0 bases, and 11 bases lay between the germline ends. This CDR3 has 15 residues. The CDR3: CASQTGNSYNSPLHF. For the CDR3, the DNA is TGCGCCAGCCAGACAGGAAACTCCTATAATTCACCCCTCCACTTT.

The V gene is TRBV30, the J gene TRBJ1-2; tentatively, D is TRBD1 (5 bases). With 1 base removed from V and 2 bases from J, the gap between germline ends came to 14 bases. This CDR3 contains 15 residues. Germline V lookup: CDR1 GTSNPN, CDR2 SVGIG (reference sequence). The CDR3, as DNA: TGTGCCTGGAGTGCCCGGGACTTCCTAAACTATGGCTACACCTTC. Its protein is CAWSARDFLNYGYTF.

This chain links TRBV30 with TRBJ1-4; no firm D call. CDR3 length equals 13 residues. CDR1 and CDR2 (germline): GTSNPN, SVGIG (reference sequence). V was clipped by 4 bases and J by 4 bases, with 10 bases between them. CDR3 bases: TGTGCCTGGACCCCGGGGAATAATGAAAAACTGTTTTTT. Translation: CAWTPGNNEKLFF.

This sequence joins TRBV9 and TRBJ2-5, with a tentative D call TRBD2 (5 bases). Germline lookup yields CDR1 SGDLS and CDR2 YYNGEE. The CDR3 sequence is 14 residues long. V lost 0 bases and J 1 base, leaving 7 bases between the germline ends. CDR3 coding DNA: TGTGCCAGCAGCGTAGGAGGGCTCCAAGAGACCCAGTACTTC. It codes for CASSVGGLQETQYF. Using reference TRBV9 and TRBJ2-5 for the parts outside the CDR3, the full variable domain is DSGVTQTPKHLITATGQRVTLRCSPRSGDLSVYWYQQSLDQGLQFLIQYYNGEERAKGNILERFSAQQFPDLHSELNLSSLELGDSALYFCASSVGGLQETQYFGPGTRLLVL.

Only a few counts were recorded for this clone. The V and J genes are TRBV9 and TRBJ2-3; D may be TRBD2 (7 bases). Germline V gives CDR1 SGDLS, CDR2 YYNGEE. V lost 2 bases and J lost 2, with 12 bases in between. There are 15 residues in the CDR3. The CDR3 loop is CASSVRGGATDTQYF. CDR3 sequence (DNA): TGTGCCAGCAGCGTCCGCGGGGGCGCCACAGATACGCAGTATTTT.

CDR3 residues: CASTRGGDIQYF. CDR3 in DNA: TGTGCCAGCACCCGGGGGGGTGACATTCAGTACTTC. The V gene is TRBV2, the J gene TRBJ2-4; 8 nucleotides agree with TRBD2. Trimming cost V 7 bases and J 8 bases; bases outside gene matches: 4. Germline loops: CDR1 SNHLY, CDR2 FYNNEI. The CDR3 has 12 residues. The variable domain in full, with the rest retrieved from reference TRBV2 and TRBJ2-4, is EPEVTQTPSHQVTQMGQEVILRCVPISNHLYFYWYRQILGQKVEFLVSFYNNEISEKSEIFDDQFSVERPDGSNFTLKIRSTKLEDSAMYFCASTRGGDIQYFGAGTRLSVL.

The J gene is TRBJ2-7, the V gene TRBV6-1, with D perhaps TRBD1 (5 bases). Trimming stripped 0 bases from V and 1 base from J, with 13 bases between. Germline V gene lookup returns CDR1 MNHNS and CDR2 SASEGT. The CDR3 is made up of 16 amino acids. The CDR3 DNA reads as TGTGCCAGCAGTGAAGCAGTGGGCTACAGGTCCTACGAGCAGTACTTC. Its protein is CASSEAVGYRSYEQYF.

This clone has only one observation. The chain employs TRBV19 and TRBJ1-1, with D perhaps matching TRBD1 (6 bases). The V and J ends lost 3 bases and 2 bases respectively, with 7 bases between them. Germline loops: CDR1 LNHDA, CDR2 SQIVND (reference sequence). The CDR3 contains 13 residues. The CDR3 DNA reads as TGTGCCAGTAGTATGGGGGCCAACACTGAAGCTTTCTTT. Its translation: CASSMGANTEAFF.

The count of this clone is one. This sample includes further DNA sequences coding for the same CDR3. This chain uses TRBV10-3 with TRBJ1-2, with D maybe TRBD1 (5 bases). The CDR3 has 15 residues. Germline CDR1 and CDR2: ENHRY and SYGVKD. V lost 0 bases and J 2 bases, leaving 10 bases between the germline ends. The CDR3 DNA reads TGTGCCATCAGTGAGTCACCAGGGTACAACTATGGCTACACCTTC. Residues: CAISESPGYNYGYTF.

The J gene is TRBJ2-3, the V gene TRBV4-2; the match to TRBD2 covers 13 bases. The CDR3 contains 22 residues. Germline V gene data show CDR1 as LGHNA and CDR2 as YNFKEQ. V lost 2 bases and J lost 0; bases outside the gene matches: 17. The CDR3 DNA is TGTGCCAGCAGCCAATCACGGACTAGCGGGGGCTTCCCTTCCTCTAGCACAGATACGCAGTATTTT. Amino acids: CASSQSRTSGGFPSSSTDTQYF.

The chain joins TRBV7-8 to TRBJ1-1, with D tentatively TRBD1 (5 bases). Germline CDR1 SGHVS, CDR2 FQNEAQ. V was shortened by 5 bases and J by 0 bases, with 10 bases between the two germline ends. CDR3 size: 14 residues. CDR3 DNA sequence: TGTGCCAGCAGCAGGGGCCGAATGAACACTGAAGCTTTCTTT. Its protein is CASSRGRMNTEAFF.

V and J are TRBV7-9 and TRBJ2-5; maybe TRBD1 (5 bases). The CDR3 runs to 16 residues. Trimming cost V 7 bases and J 4 bases, with 22 bases left between them. CDR1 SEHNR and CDR2 FQNEAQ come from the germline V gene (reference sequence). The CDR3 DNA reads as TGTGCCAGCACCGACCTTCCCGCAGGGAAGGGAGAGACCCAGTACTTC. Protein: CASTDLPAGKGETQYF.

This chain uses TRBV19 with TRBJ2-5; D gene ambiguous. V lost 7 bases to trimming and J lost 2 bases, with 5 bases between them. The CDR3 extends over 11 amino acids. Per the germline V gene, CDR1 is LNHDA and CDR2 is SQIVND (reference sequence). The CDR3 nucleotides are TGTGCCAGTACTAATCAAGAGACCCAGTACTTC. Translation: CASTNQETQYF.

This rearrangement joins TRBV19 to TRBJ1-2; 9 bases are shared with TRBD1. This CDR3 region has 14 residues. Germline lookup yields CDR1 LNHDA and CDR2 SQIVND (reference sequence). V was pared by 3 bases and J by 3 bases, with 2 bases of the junction left unmatched. As DNA, the CDR3 is TGTGCCAGTAGTATCGACAGGGGGGACTATGGCTACACCTTC. Its protein product is CASSIDRGDYGYTF.

This chain links TRBV30 with TRBJ1-2; 7 bases are a match to TRBD1. CDR1 is GTSNPN and CDR2 is SVGIG in the germline V gene (reference sequence). The CDR3 runs 13 residues. The V segment lost 0 bases and the J segment 5 bases; nucleotides outside the gene matches: 3. CDR3 DNA: TGTGCCTGGAGTGTGGGACAGAAGTATGGCTACACCTTC. Translated: CAWSVGQKYGYTF.

V and J are TRBV7-8 and TRBJ1-1; D gene unclear. This CDR3 region has 14 residues. In germline, CDR1 is SGHVS, CDR2 FQNEAQ. Trimming removed 3 bases from V and 0 bases from J, with 8 bases in between. The CDR3 region has the DNA TGTGCCAGCAGCTTTACGGCCATGAACACTGAAGCTTTCTTT. Translated, it gives CASSFTAMNTEAFF.

The rearrangement links TRBV4-1 to TRBJ2-7, with TRBD2 matching over 7 bases. Trimming at V came to 1 base and at J to 0 bases, leaving 3 bases not matched to a gene. Germline CDR1 reads MGHRA; CDR2 reads YSYEKL. The CDR3 is 15 residues long. The CDR3 region has the DNA TGCGCCAGCAGCCAAGGGGGGGGGAGCTCCTACGAGCAGTACTTC. Its protein is CASSQGGGSSYEQYF.

In nucleotides, the CDR3 is TGTGCCAGTAGTATAGTGGGTACCTTGAAGACCCAGTACTTC. Translation: CASSIVGTLKTQYF. The gene calls are TRBV19 and TRBJ2-5; D call uncertain. Trimming cost V 1 base and J 6 bases, with 12 bases left between them. The germline V gene encodes CDR1 LNHDA and CDR2 SQIVND (reference sequence). The CDR3 runs 14 residues. Full variable domain (missing parts from reference TRBV19 and TRBJ2-5): DGGITQSPKYLFRKEGQNVTLSCEQNLNHDAMYWYRQDPGQGLRLIYYSQIVNDFQKGDIAEGYSVSREKKESFPLTVTSAQKNPTAFYLCASSIVGTLKTQYFGPGTRLLVL.

This chain joins TRBV29-1 and TRBJ2-1, with D perhaps matching TRBD1 (5 bases). Per germline, CDR1 SQVTM and CDR2 ANQGSEA. This CDR3 has 13 residues. Here the CDR3 reads CRIEGVSYNEQFF. CDR3 DNA sequence: TGCAGGATAGAAGGGGTCTCCTACAATGAGCAGTTCTTC.